This T cell receptor (beta chain) originates from a study of cytomegalovirus exposure and HLA in healthy donors. Study-wide results and caveats: Among TCR sequences, most were rare, though some public TCRs appeared in many donors. Later analysis indicated greater clonal expansion among HLA-associated TCR beta chains than among equally common other chains.

J gave up 2 bases and V 1 base, and 3 bases lay outside the gene matches. The germline CDR1 and CDR2 sequences are SGDLS and YYNGEE. This CDR3 spans 14 amino acids. Use of 60 Vbeta and 13 Jbeta primers characterized the PCR. Original processing notes: It was a later analysis that counted tens of millions of unique TCR beta chains, of which roughly 10 million were shared. Assay used: immunoSEQ multiplex PCR; TCRdb lists only in-frame clones, some missing. For V, J and clone size, that table is used; D and trimming come from the DNA. This sample has approximately 160,000 clones; roughly 71% occur once, and the top ten carry 7% to 9%. Only a few counts were recorded for this clone. Antigen unknown. This sample also contains other DNA sequences that code for the same CDR3.

This TCR was sampled from a male donor in good health and CMV-seropositive. The J gene is TRBJ2-7, the V gene TRBV9; 7 positions match TRBD1. Sequenced sample: PBMCs. Written as DNA, the CDR3 is TGTGCCAGCAGCGTAAGGCAGGGGGCCTACGAGCAGTACTTC. This gives the protein CASSVRQGAYEQYF.